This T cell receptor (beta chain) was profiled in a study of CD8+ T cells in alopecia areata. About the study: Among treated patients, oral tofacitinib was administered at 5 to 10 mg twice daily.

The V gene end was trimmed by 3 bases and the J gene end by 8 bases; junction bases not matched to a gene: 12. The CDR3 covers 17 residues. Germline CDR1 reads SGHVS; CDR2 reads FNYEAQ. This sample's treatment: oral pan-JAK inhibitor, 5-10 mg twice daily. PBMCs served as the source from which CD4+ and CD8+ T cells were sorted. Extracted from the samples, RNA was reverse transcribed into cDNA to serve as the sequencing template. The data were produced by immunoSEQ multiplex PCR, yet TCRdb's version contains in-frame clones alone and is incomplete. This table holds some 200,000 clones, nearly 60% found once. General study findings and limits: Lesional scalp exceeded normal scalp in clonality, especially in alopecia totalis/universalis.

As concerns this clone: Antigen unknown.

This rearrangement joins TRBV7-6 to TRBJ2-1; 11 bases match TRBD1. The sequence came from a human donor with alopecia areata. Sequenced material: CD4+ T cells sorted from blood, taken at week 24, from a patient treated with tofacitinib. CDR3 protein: CASSLARDRGIGDEQFF. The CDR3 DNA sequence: TGTGCCAGCAGCTTGGCCCGGGACAGGGGGATTGGAGATGAGCAGTTCTTC.